Following are 19 T cell receptor beta chains from one sample sequenced in a study of OX40 agonist ivuxolimab in advanced cancers. Sequencing was performed with immunoSEQ multiplex PCR; in TCRdb, only in-frame clones are kept and a portion is missing. The sample comprises 30,000 to 35,000 clones, roughly 89% of which are singletons, and 35% to 45% rests with the top ten. The material was CD4+ or CD8+ T cells sorted from blood, obtained in a trial of the OX40 agonist ivuxolimab. Source of these receptors: an adult with an advanced solid tumor such as melanoma, head and neck, liver or kidney cancer.

V and J are TRBV29-1 and TRBJ1-2; TRBD1 aligns across 8 bases. Germline V lookup: CDR1 SQVTM, CDR2 ANQGSEA. The V segment lost 7 bases and the J segment 8 bases; nucleotides outside the gene matches: 9. The CDR3 sequence is 12 residues long. The CDR3 region has the DNA TGCAGCGGGGGTTGGACAGGGAAGGGCTACACCTTC. Protein: CSGGWTGKGYTF.

The genes are TRBV29-1 and TRBJ1-2; D gene ambiguous. The CDR3 is 13 amino acids. The ends were cut back, 6 bases at V and 3 bases at J, with 14 bases in the middle. In germline, CDR1 is SQVTM, CDR2 ANQGSEA. The CDR3 nucleotides are TGCAGCGTAACGAGGTCTGTAGACTATGGCTACACCTTC. Protein: CSVTRSVDYGYTF.

This clone has more than one count but fewer than ten. V and J are TRBV2 and TRBJ2-7; D might be TRBD1 or TRBD2, each matching 5 bases. CDR3 length equals 15 residues. Germline CDR1 is SNHLY and CDR2 is FYNNEI. V lost 3 bases and J lost 7, with 19 bases in between. CDR3 nucleotide sequence: TGTGCCAGCAGTGAGGGAGCCATCGCCCCAGGGGAGCAGTACTTC. Protein sequence: CASSEGAIAPGEQYF.

V and J are TRBV5-6 and TRBJ2-7; D is perhaps TRBD1 (6 bases). The CDR3 consists of 15 residues. The germline V and J ends were trimmed by 0 bases and 1 base, with 11 bases remaining between them. The germline CDR1 and CDR2 sequences are SGHDT and YYEEEE. This CDR3 is CASSLGADRSYEQYF. The CDR3 DNA sequence: TGTGCCAGCAGCTTGGGGGCGGACAGATCCTACGAGCAGTACTTC.

J is TRBJ1-5 and V is TRBV28; possible D gene TRBD1, 5 bases. The V and J ends lost 8 bases and 0 bases respectively, with 11 bases between them. CDR1 and CDR2 from the germline V gene are MDHEN and SYDVKM. The CDR3 is made up of 14 amino acids. CDR3 region: CASSIRGSNQPQHF. The CDR3 DNA reads TGTGCCAGCTCCATAAGGGGTAGCAATCAGCCCCAGCATTTT. Complete variable domain (other parts from reference TRBV28 and TRBJ1-5): DVKVTQSSRYLVKRTGEKVFLECVQDMDHENMFWYRQDPGLGLRLIYFSYDVKMKEKGDIPEGYSVSREKKERFSLILESASTNQTSMYLCASSIRGSNQPQHFGDGTRLSIL.

With regard to this clone: One junction end does not reproduce the germline sequence, and a read error may be involved. This chain links TRBV5-5 with TRBJ1-4, with D maybe TRBD1 (5 bases). CDR3 size: 14 residues. From germline, CDR1 is SGHKS and CDR2 YYEKEE (reference sequence). CDR3 sequence (DNA): TGTGCCAGCAGCTCCGTGGGGACTACTGAAAAACTGTTTTTT. It translates to CASSSVGTTEKLFF.

The chain is built from TRBV27 and TRBJ2-7, with D possibly TRBD2 on 6 matching bases. This CDR3 region has 13 residues. Looked up from germline, CDR1 is MNHEY and CDR2 is SMNVEV (reference sequence). V gave up 5 bases and J gave up 2 bases, with 10 bases separating them. CDR3 in amino acids: CASSEGRTYEQYF. The CDR3 region has the DNA TGTGCCAGCAGTGAGGGGAGGACCTACGAGCAGTACTTC.

V gene TRBV27 combines with J gene TRBJ2-3; 8 nucleotides line up with TRBD2. Germline V gene sequence: CDR1 MNHEY, CDR2 SMNVEV (reference sequence). J lost 5 bases, V lost 5 bases, and 6 bases had no gene match. The length of the CDR3 is 14 residues. Written as DNA, the CDR3 is TGTGCCAGCAGTAAAAGCGGGGGACAAGATACGCAGTATTTT. Residues: CASSKSGGQDTQYF.

The chain couples TRBV4-1 to TRBJ2-7; D not certain. The CDR3 sequence is 13 residues long. Trimming took off 1 base at V and 7 bases at J, with 11 bases between the two ends. The germline V gene has CDR1 MGHRA and CDR2 YSYEKL. The CDR3 protein is CASSQVGIFEQYF. In nucleotides, the CDR3 is TGCGCCAGCAGCCAAGTAGGGATTTTTGAGCAGTACTTC.

CDR3 nucleotide sequence: TGCAGCGTTGAAGAGGGGTGGGGAGGCCAAGAGACCCAGTACTTC. This translates into CSVEEGWGGQETQYF. The gene calls are TRBV29-1 and TRBJ2-5, with D possibly being TRBD2 (6 bases). V was clipped by 0 bases and J by 1 base, with 12 bases between them. The CDR3 is 15 amino acids. Germline V gene lookup returns CDR1 SQVTM and CDR2 ANQGSEA.

This clone came up a few times. The chain is built from TRBV7-9 and TRBJ2-3; 7 nucleotides agree with TRBD2. From germline, CDR1 is SEHNR and CDR2 FQNEAQ (reference sequence). With 6 bases clipped from V and 0 bases from J, the junction kept 3 bases outside the gene matches. This CDR3 is 14 amino acids long. The CDR3 DNA reads TGTGCCAGCAGTCGCGGGGGAAGCACAGATACGCAGTATTTT. Encoded protein: CASSRGGSTDTQYF.

There are a few counts of this clone. The chain joins TRBV7-9 to TRBJ2-1; TRBD2 agrees at 10 bases. J gave up 5 bases and V 4 bases, and 5 bases lay outside the gene matches. The CDR3 extends over 15 amino acids. CDR1 SEHNR and CDR2 FQNEAQ come from the germline V gene (reference sequence). The CDR3 DNA sequence: TGTGCCAGCAGCTACCGGACTAGCGGTCACAATGAGCAGTTCTTC. Its protein is CASSYRTSGHNEQFF. Complete variable domain (other parts from reference TRBV7-9 and TRBJ2-1): DTGVSQNPRHKITKRGQNVTFRCDPISEHNRLYWYRQTLGQGPEFLTYFQNEAQLEKSRLLSDRFSAERPKGSFSTLEIQRTEQGDSAMYLCASSYRTSGHNEQFFGPGTRLTVL.

V is TRBV7-9 and J is TRBJ1-4; the D is unclear. CDR1 and CDR2 from the germline V gene are SEHNR and FQNEAQ (reference sequence). The V end lost 0 bases, the J end lost 7 bases, and 6 bases lay between the germline ends. The CDR3 length is 13 residues. The CDR3 sequence is CASSLAMAEKLFF. The CDR3 coding sequence is TGTGCCAGCAGCTTAGCGATGGCTGAAAAACTGTTTTTT.

The rearrangement links TRBV15 to TRBJ2-7; D not resolved. The germline V and J ends were trimmed by 3 bases and 3 bases, with 6 bases remaining between them. Looked up from germline, CDR1 is LNHNV and CDR2 is YYDKDF (reference sequence). The CDR3 is 12 residues long. The CDR3 protein is CATSSYSYEQYF. CDR3 nucleotides: TGTGCCACCAGCAGTTACAGCTACGAGCAGTACTTC. The full variable domain, completed using reference TRBV15 and TRBJ2-7, is DAMVIQNPRYQVTQFGKPVTLSCSQTLNHNVMYWYQQKSSQAPKLLFHYYDKDFNNEADTPDNFQSRRPNTSFCFLDIRSPGLGDTAMYLCATSSYSYEQYFGPGTRLTVT.

The V call is TRBV4-1, the J call TRBJ1-1; TRBD1 aligns across 7 bases. This CDR3 spans 14 amino acids. V shed 3 bases and J 8 bases; nucleotides not matched to a gene: 9. Germline lookup yields CDR1 MGHRA and CDR2 YSYEKL. This CDR3 is CASSHEGQTREAFF. CDR3 bases: TGCGCCAGCAGCCACGAGGGACAGACTAGAGAAGCTTTCTTT.

The chain has TRBV19 and TRBJ2-1; no clear D gene. V was shortened by 5 bases and J by 3 bases, with 14 bases between the two germline ends. The CDR3 length is 15 residues. Looked up from germline, CDR1 is LNHDA and CDR2 is SQIVND (reference sequence). CDR3: CASSPGWWGYNEQFF. The CDR3 bases are TGTGCCAGTAGTCCAGGCTGGTGGGGCTACAATGAGCAGTTCTTC.

V and J are TRBV29-1 and TRBJ2-7; no reliable D call. This CDR3 region has 13 residues. Germline CDR1 reads SQVTM; CDR2 reads ANQGSEA. Trimming took off 4 bases at V and 3 bases at J, with 13 bases between the two ends. This chain's CDR3 is CSVVWARSYEQYF. Here the CDR3 DNA reads TGCAGCGTTGTCTGGGCCCGAAGCTACGAGCAGTACTTC.

This clone has more than one count but fewer than ten. The J gene is TRBJ1-1, the V gene TRBV30; D perhaps matches TRBD1 (5 bases). The ends were cut back, 5 bases at V and 2 bases at J, with 12 bases in the middle. Germline V gene sequence: CDR1 GTSNPN, CDR2 SVGIG (reference sequence). CDR3 length equals 13 residues. The CDR3 region is CAWETATNTEAFF. The CDR3, as DNA: TGTGCCTGGGAGACAGCTACAAACACTGAAGCTTTCTTT.

The rearrangement uses TRBV6-5 and TRBJ2-3, with unresolved D. The V gene's germline CDR1 is MNHEY and CDR2 SVGAGI. The CDR3 spans 13 residues. Trimming cost V 8 bases and J 0 bases, with 9 bases left between them. As DNA, the CDR3 is TGTGCCAGCCTGGACGGGAGCACAGATACGCAGTATTTT. This encodes CASLDGSTDTQYF.